The source of this T cell receptor (beta chain) is a study of T cells in Graves' hyperthyroidism and ophthalmopathy. There were TCR beta CDR3 regions amplified from RNA transcripts. The TCR CDR3 first-round RT-PCR relied on the HTBI primer set. TCRdb used MiXCR to reprocess the multiplex PCR reads, holding one entry per CDR3 protein. The sample has about 380,000 distinct CDR3 sequences, approximately 17% seen once. What was sequenced was blood. The clonotype was recovered from a man younger than 30 with Graves' ophthalmopathy.

CDR3 in DNA: TGTGCCAGCAGTTACTCACCCCCCTCAGGGATTGGAAACACCATATATTTT. It yields the protein CASSYSPPSGIGNTIYF. The chain carries TRBV6-5 and TRBJ1-3; tentative D call: TRBD1 (5 bases). The CDR3 spans 17 residues. From germline, CDR1 is MNHEY and CDR2 SVGAGI. With 0 bases removed from V and 3 bases from J, the gap between germline ends came to 15 bases.